This TCR beta chain was recorded in a study of blood T cell repertoires in COVID-19 (dated by TCRdb to the early 2020s). Turning to the overall study: Samples from collaborators originated in the United States, Italy and Spain and spanned both the acute and convalescent phases of COVID-19. The sample metadata nearly always contained a de-identified subject ID, COVID-19 status, age in years and sex. The material from the prospective study consisted of cDNA or gDNA derived from T cells, B-cell-depleted T cells, or PBMCs. The samples were drawn from the first 160 participants of the ongoing ImmuneRACE study and from roughly 1,300 subjects provided by 6 global collaborators. HLA class I and class II types, where available, came from metadata supplied by the sample provider rather than from assay-based typing. The dataset comprised deeply sampled blood TCRbeta repertoires from subjects exposed to, actively infected with, or recovered from COVID-19. The repertoires were released in a freely available public database meant as a resource for research on the immune response to SARS-CoV-2. What the research found in general, with its limitations: How much clinical and demographic metadata was included differed by source and by participant, and the metadata was provided uncurated.

Enrolling through a virtual design, the prospective study's participants ranged in age from roughly 18 to 95 years and lived across some 22 United States geographic areas. Cohort assignment in the prospective study relied on participant-reported clinical history from a screening survey and a study questionnaire. Exposed participants had been in contact with someone with a PCR-confirmed or clinician-diagnosed COVID-19 case within 2 weeks of study entry. In the prospective study, mobile phlebotomists collected whole blood, serum and a nasopharyngeal or oropharyngeal swab from each participant. Additional blood draws and questionnaires over an approximately two-month period could optionally be provided by prospective study participants. Before DNA extraction, prospective study blood samples were shipped either frozen or at room temperature. The CDR3, from cysteine to phenylalanine, totals 16 residues. Only the CDR3 DNA is retained, 48 bases long and in frame from the first base. The germline V gene gives CDR1 as SGDLS and CDR2 as YYNGEE. Here V drops 2 bases and J drops 3 bases, and the junction holds 11 bases not matched to any gene.

TCRbeta CDR3 regions were amplified from genomic DNA by means of the immunoSEQ Assay, a bias-controlled multiplex PCR. Per the source publication's procedure: The number of nucleated cells in each sample was estimated from the amplification of reference gene primers within the assay. Sequence reads were collapsed and filtered to measure the absolute abundance of every unique TCRbeta CDR3 rearrangement. For each sample, productive Simpson clonality was calculated as the square root of Simpson's diversity index over productive rearrangements. TCRdb took over this immuneACCESS table, retaining in-frame rearrangements with V and J assigned. Such tables are incomplete; in checked studies, under half of the missing clones stem from an unresolved V gene, and the remainder is unexplained. V, J and clone size derive from that table, while D and trimming were established from the DNA sequence. The sample profile shows 300,000 to 350,000 clones; around nine tenths of them were found once. The top ten clones comprise roughly 3.9% of the sample.

This clone is a singleton in its sample. Its recognized antigen is unknown. The input lacks base qualities; no much larger clone sits a single base away. This clonotype was sampled from a woman under 40 who had been exposed to COVID-19. The V gene is TRBV9 and the J gene is TRBJ2-7; 7 middle bases align to TRBD1. Sample: PBMCs or T cells enriched from blood (not recorded which). Read as DNA, the sequence is TGTGCCAGCAGCGTTTCAGGGGGAACCTACGACTACGAGCAGTACTTC. It specifies CASSVSGGTYDYEQYF.